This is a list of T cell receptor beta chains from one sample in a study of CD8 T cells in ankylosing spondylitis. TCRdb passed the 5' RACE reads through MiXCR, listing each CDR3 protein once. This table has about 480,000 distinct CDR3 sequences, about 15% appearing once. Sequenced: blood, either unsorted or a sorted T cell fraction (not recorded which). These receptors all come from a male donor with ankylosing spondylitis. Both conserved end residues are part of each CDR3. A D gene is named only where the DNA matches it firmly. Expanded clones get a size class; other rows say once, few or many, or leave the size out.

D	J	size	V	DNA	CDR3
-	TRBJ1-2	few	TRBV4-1	TGCGCCAGCAGCCAAGATCCGGGCGGATACTATGGCTACACCTTC	CASSQDPGGYYGYTF
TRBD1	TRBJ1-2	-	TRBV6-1	TGTGCCAGCAGTGGACAGGGAAGCTATGGCTACACCTTC	CASSGQGSYGYTF
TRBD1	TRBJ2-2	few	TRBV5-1	TGCGCCAGCAGCTCCCGGGACAGGGTGGCCGGGGAGCTGTTTTTT	CASSSRDRVAGELFF
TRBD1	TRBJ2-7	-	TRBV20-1	TGCAGTGCTAGAGGGACAGGGGGCTACGAGCAGTACTTC	CSARGTGGYEQYF
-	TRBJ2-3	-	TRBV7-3	TGTGCCAGCAGCTTAGGAGGCAGGGGCTACACAGATACGCAGTATTTT	CASSLGGRGYTDTQYF
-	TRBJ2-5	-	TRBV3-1	TGTGCCAGCAATCGGGGTTCTCGGGAGACCCAGTACTTC	CASNRGSRETQYF
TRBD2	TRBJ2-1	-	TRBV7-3	TGTGCCAGCAGCTCAACTAGCGGGAGGGCCTACAATGAGCAGTTCTTC	CASSSTSGRAYNEQFF
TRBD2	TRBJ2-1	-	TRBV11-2	TGTGCCAGCAGCTTCCGCTTTGCGGGGGAGTCCTACAATGAGCAGTTCTTC	CASSFRFAGESYNEQFF
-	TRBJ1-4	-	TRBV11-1	TGTGCCAGCAGCTTAGGTTACACCAAAGGGCGGGTAAATGAAAAACTGTTTTTT	CASSLGYTKGRVNEKLFF
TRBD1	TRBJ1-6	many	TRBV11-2	TGTGCCAGCAGCATCTCAACAGGGGATGACCTCCACTTT	CASSISTGDDLHF